A single sample is the source of the 30 T cell receptor beta chains below, sequenced in a study of T cell changes during pregnancy in multiple sclerosis. The method was immunoSEQ multiplex PCR; TCRdb's version includes in-frame clones alone and lacks a portion of them. The data show 35,000 to 45,000 clones, 75% to 95% seen once. The input for sequencing was CD8+ T cells from peripheral blood mononuclear cells, taken before pregnancy. These receptors all come from a female donor with multiple sclerosis, enrolled in a pregnancy study.

V usage is TRBV28 and J usage is TRBJ2-3; the D gene is possibly TRBD2 (6 bases). Germline values: CDR1 MDHEN, CDR2 SYDVKM. V lost 6 bases, J lost 2 bases, and 12 bases lay in between. The CDR3 totals 14 residues. The DNA of the CDR3 is TGTGCCAGCAGCCGGGACTCATACACAGATACGCAGTATTTT. Protein product: CASSRDSYTDTQYF.

The CDR3 region is CASISGLETQYF. The CDR3 region has the DNA TGTGCCAGCATTTCGGGGTTAGAGACCCAGTACTTC. The chain joins TRBV2 to TRBJ2-5; a weak D match, TRBD2 (5 bases). CDR3 length equals 12 residues. The V and J ends lost 7 bases and 4 bases respectively, with 10 bases between them. Germline V lookup: CDR1 SNHLY, CDR2 FYNNEI.

The chain employs TRBV2 and TRBJ2-7; TRBD1 matches 10 bases. Germline-derived CDR1 and CDR2 are SNHLY and FYNNEI. After removal of 10 bases from V and 3 bases from J, the junction contained 3 bases not matched to a gene. This CDR3 spans 12 amino acids. CDR3 protein: CATRDRGYEQYF. CDR3 coding DNA: TGTGCCACCAGGGACAGGGGCTACGAGCAGTACTTC.

CDR3 loop: CASSFSGSDVFDEQFF. The CDR3 DNA follows: TGTGCCAGCAGTTTCAGCGGGAGTGATGTTTTCGATGAGCAGTTCTTC. V usage is TRBV28 and J usage is TRBJ2-1, with TRBD2 matching 8 bases. Germline V gene sequence: CDR1 MDHEN, CDR2 SYDVKM. The CDR3 loop spans 16 amino acids. The V segment lost 3 bases and the J segment 8 bases; nucleotides outside the gene matches: 12. The full variable domain, in which reference TRBV28 and TRBJ2-1 provide the parts outside the CDR3, is DVKVTQSSRYLVKRTGEKVFLECVQDMDHENMFWYRQDPGLGLRLIYFSYDVKMKEKGDIPEGYSVSREKKERFSLILESASTNQTSMYLCASSFSGSDVFDEQFFGPGTRLTVL.

The rearrangement links TRBV7-6 to TRBJ2-1, with D possibly TRBD2 on 6 matching bases. Between the trimmed V and J ends, which lost 7 bases and 6 bases, there was a span of 16 bases. The CDR3 runs 14 residues. CDR1 and CDR2 (germline): SGHVS, FNYEAQ. The DNA for the CDR3 is TGTGCCAGCAACCCGGGACTTCCGGGCAATGAGCAGTTCTTC. Its translation: CASNPGLPGNEQFF.

V gene TRBV4-1 combines with J gene TRBJ1-1, with D unclear. V shed 0 bases and J shed 6 bases, with 5 bases lying between them. Germline lookup yields CDR1 MGHRA and CDR2 YSYEKL. The CDR3 totals 12 residues. This CDR3 is CASSQDSAEAFF. The CDR3 bases are TGCGCCAGCAGCCAAGACAGCGCTGAAGCTTTCTTT.

The rearrangement joins TRBV7-2 to TRBJ2-1, with 10 positions matching TRBD2. There are 15 residues in the CDR3. V lost 5 bases, J lost 6 bases, and 7 bases stayed unmatched. CDR1 SGHTA and CDR2 FQGNSA come from the germline V gene. DNA of the CDR3: TGTGCCAGCAGCCTGACTAGCGGGCTACTCAATGAGCAGTTCTTC. This sequence encodes CASSLTSGLLNEQFF.

This clone was recorded only once. The chain is built from TRBV2 and TRBJ2-7, with 9 bases lining up with TRBD1. The CDR3 loop spans 14 amino acids. V dropped 9 bases and J dropped 6; count of bases not matched to a gene: 12. Germline assignment: CDR1 SNHLY and CDR2 FYNNEI. This CDR3 reads CASQTGTGNFEQYF. CDR3 sequence (DNA): TGTGCCAGTCAGACCGGGACAGGGAATTTCGAGCAGTACTTC. The variable domain in full, with the rest retrieved from reference TRBV2 and TRBJ2-7, is EPEVTQTPSHQVTQMGQEVILRCVPISNHLYFYWYRQILGQKVEFLVSFYNNEISEKSEIFDDQFSVERPDGSNFTLKIRSTKLEDSAMYFCASQTGTGNFEQYFGPGTRLTVT.

The V gene is TRBV13, the J gene TRBJ2-7, with 7 bases identical to TRBD1. The CDR3 loop spans 15 amino acids. The V segment lost 0 bases and the J segment 3 bases; nucleotides outside the gene matches: 5. Germline V gene data show CDR1 as PRHDT and CDR2 as FYEKMQ (reference sequence). The DNA for the CDR3 is TGTGCCAGCAGCTTAGGGACAGGGCCTTTCTACGAGCAGTACTTC. Residues: CASSLGTGPFYEQYF. Filled out from reference TRBV13 and TRBJ2-7, the complete variable domain reads AAGVIQSPRHLIKEKRETATLKCYPIPRHDTVYWYQQGPGQDPQFLISFYEKMQSDKGSIPDRFSAQQFSDYHSELNMSSLELGDSALYFCASSLGTGPFYEQYFGPGTRLTVT.

V gene TRBV28 combines with J gene TRBJ2-1; possibly TRBD2 for D (6 bases). The V gene's germline CDR1 is MDHEN and CDR2 SYDVKM. The V gene lost 3 bases and the J gene lost 12 bases, with 9 bases spanning the gap. The CDR3 runs 11 residues. The CDR3 DNA reads TGTGCCAGCAGTTTGGTGACTAGGCAGTTCTTC. This translates into CASSLVTRQFF.

This chain uses TRBV7-9 with TRBJ1-5, with 7 bases identical to TRBD1. The CDR3 runs to 16 residues. CDR1 and CDR2 from the germline V gene are SEHNR and FQNEAQ (reference sequence). The V and J ends lost 1 base and 5 bases, in that order; junction bases with no gene match: 8. This CDR3 reads CASSLGPGGLHQPQHF. In DNA, the CDR3 is TGTGCCAGCAGCTTAGGTCCAGGGGGGCTGCATCAGCCCCAGCATTTT.

V usage is TRBV7-9 and J usage is TRBJ2-1; TRBD2 matches 7 bases. The CDR3 sequence is 15 residues long. The germline gives CDR1 SEHNR, CDR2 FQNEAQ (reference sequence). V shed 2 bases, J shed 3 bases, and the junction held 4 bases outside the gene matches. This chain's CDR3 is CASSLLGGNYNEQFF. The CDR3, as DNA: TGTGCCAGCAGCTTACTCGGGGGGAACTACAATGAGCAGTTCTTC. Full variable domain (rest looked up from reference TRBV7-9 and TRBJ2-1): DTGVSQNPRHKITKRGQNVTFRCDPISEHNRLYWYRQTLGQGPEFLTYFQNEAQLEKSRLLSDRFSAERPKGSFSTLEIQRTEQGDSAMYLCASSLLGGNYNEQFFGPGTRLTVL.

V gene TRBV15 combines with J gene TRBJ1-1, with a weak D call TRBD1 (5 bases). Trimming removed 7 bases from V and 0 bases from J, with 15 bases in between. The germline V gene has CDR1 LNHNV and CDR2 YYDKDF (reference sequence). The CDR3 is made up of 15 amino acids. CDR3 sequence: CATTREGSMNTEAFF. The CDR3, as DNA: TGTGCCACCACCAGGGAGGGGTCTATGAACACTGAAGCTTTCTTT. Variable domain in full (rest from reference TRBV15 and TRBJ1-1): DAMVIQNPRYQVTQFGKPVTLSCSQTLNHNVMYWYQQKSSQAPKLLFHYYDKDFNNEADTPDNFQSRRPNTSFCFLDIRSPGLGDTAMYLCATTREGSMNTEAFFGQGTRLTVV.

This clone was detected once. This chain links TRBV29-1 with TRBJ2-3, with D possibly TRBD2 on 5 matching bases. V lost 1 base, J lost 5 bases, and 10 bases lay in between. CDR3 length: 13 residues. Germline CDR1 SQVTM, CDR2 ANQGSEA. DNA of the CDR3: TGCAGCGTTGAAGCAGCGGAGGTAGATACGCAGTATTTT. Amino acids: CSVEAAEVDTQYF.

V and J are TRBV6-4 and TRBJ2-1; 12 bases match TRBD2. J lost 0 bases, V lost 6 bases, and 3 bases had no gene match. This CDR3 region has 16 residues. Per the germline V gene, CDR1 is MRHNA and CDR2 is SNTAGT. The CDR3 loop reads CASSLLAGGSYNEQFF. In DNA form, the CDR3 reads TGTGCCAGCAGCCTACTAGCGGGGGGCTCCTACAATGAGCAGTTCTTC.

V and J are TRBV11-2 and TRBJ2-3; no clear D. Trimming cost V 1 base and J 4 bases, with 3 bases left between them. Germline loops: CDR1 SGHAT, CDR2 FQNNGV. The CDR3 covers 12 residues. CDR3 DNA sequence: TGTGCCAGCAGCTTAGGAGCAGATACGCAGTATTTT. It codes for CASSLGADTQYF. The full variable domain, rest sourced from reference TRBV11-2 and TRBJ2-3, is EAGVAQSPRYKIIEKRQSVAFWCNPISGHATLYWYQQILGQGPKLLIQFQNNGVVDDSQLPKDRFSAERLKGVDSTLKIQPAKLEDSAVYLCASSLGADTQYFGPGTRLTVL.

The chain uses TRBV4-3 and TRBJ2-2; 9 bases map to TRBD2. Germline values: CDR1 LGHNA, CDR2 YSLEER. J was trimmed by 3 bases and V by 0 bases; bases with no gene match: 8. CDR3 length: 18 amino acids. CDR3 in DNA: TGCGCCAGCAGCCAAGAGTGGTCTAGCGGGACTTACACCGGGGAGCTGTTTTTT. Protein product: CASSQEWSSGTYTGELFF.

Only a few counts were recorded for this clone. The chain recombines TRBV19 with TRBJ1-4, with a tentative D call TRBD1 (5 bases). With 11 bases removed from V and 7 bases from J, the gap between germline ends came to 20 bases. Germline CDR1 reads LNHDA; CDR2 reads SQIVND (reference sequence). The CDR3 extends over 14 amino acids. The CDR3 DNA reads TGTGCCGGATTACAGGCCTGGGCTCGTGAAAAACTGTTTTTT. As protein: CAGLQAWAREKLFF.

The chain recombines TRBV6-1 with TRBJ1-4; D is uncertain. CDR1 is MNHNS and CDR2 is SASEGT in the germline V gene. The length of the CDR3 is 13 residues. Trimming removed 8 bases at V and 4 bases at J, with 11 bases between. The CDR3 coding sequence is TGTGCCAGCGAGGAGACTTTTAATGAAAAACTGTTTTTT. Protein product: CASEETFNEKLFF.

The chain joins TRBV15 to TRBJ2-2, with D unresolved. The CDR3 has 18 amino acids. The V gene's germline CDR1 is LNHNV and CDR2 YYDKDF (reference sequence). V dropped 5 bases and J dropped 0 bases, with 19 bases sitting between them. The DNA for the CDR3 is TGTGCCACCAGCCCCCCGGAGAGTACCTCCGCGAACACCGGGGAGCTGTTTTTT. Encoded protein: CATSPPESTSANTGELFF.

This chain uses TRBV10-3 with TRBJ2-2; D unresolved. CDR3 length equals 17 residues. The germline V gene has CDR1 ENHRY and CDR2 SYGVKD. The V end was cut by 2 bases, the J end by 1 base, with 14 bases between. CDR3 bases: TGTGCCATCAGTGAGCCCCCTTTGCCGGGGAACACCGGGGAGCTGTTTTTT. It translates to CAISEPPLPGNTGELFF.

CDR3 loop: CASSLDRVQGEQYF. Written as DNA, the CDR3 is TGTGCCAGCAGTCTCGACAGGGTTCAGGGGGAGCAGTACTTC. The chain has TRBV27 and TRBJ2-7; 7 bases line up with TRBD1. This CDR3 has 14 residues. Germline V gene data show CDR1 as MNHEY and CDR2 as SMNVEV (reference sequence). V shed 5 bases and J 7 bases; nucleotides not matched to a gene: 11.

The count of this clone is one. V and J are TRBV7-9 and TRBJ2-7; a weak D match, TRBD2 (6 bases). CDR1 and CDR2 (germline): SEHNR, FQNEAQ (reference sequence). V lost 0 bases, J lost 0 bases, and 12 bases lay in between. The CDR3 spans 16 residues. CDR3 in amino acids: CASSLARGLSSYEQYF. The CDR3 bases are TGTGCCAGCAGCTTAGCGCGGGGTTTGAGCTCCTACGAGCAGTACTTC.

The V call is TRBV19, the J call TRBJ2-7, with 9 bases fitting TRBD1. The CDR3 contains 15 residues. Unmatched junction bases numbered 5, after V lost 5 bases and J lost 0 bases. Germline CDR1 reads LNHDA; CDR2 reads SQIVND (reference sequence). CDR3 in DNA: TGTGCCAGTAGTTTGACAGGGGGGAGCTCCTACGAGCAGTACTTC. This translates into CASSLTGGSSYEQYF.

V gene TRBV9 combines with J gene TRBJ2-7; D is possibly TRBD2 (6 bases). The CDR3 sequence is 16 residues long. Looked up from germline, CDR1 is SGDLS and CDR2 is YYNGEE. The germline V and J ends were trimmed by 0 bases and 1 base, with 14 bases remaining between them. The CDR3 DNA reads TGTGCCAGCAGCGTAGGGCTCGGGAGCTTGTCCTACGAGCAGTACTTC. Its translation is CASSVGLGSLSYEQYF.

The gene calls are TRBV28 and TRBJ1-5; unclear D gene. V lost 6 bases and J 6 bases, leaving 9 bases between the germline ends. Germline CDR1 is MDHEN and CDR2 is SYDVKM. CDR3 length equals 12 residues. CDR3 amino acids: CASSTAGQPQHF. The CDR3 nucleotides are TGTGCCAGCAGCACTGCGGGTCAGCCCCAGCATTTT.

The rearrangement uses TRBV6-4 and TRBJ2-6, with a possible D match to TRBD2 (5 bases). Germline CDR1 and CDR2: MRHNA and SNTAGT. CDR3 length equals 13 residues. V dropped 5 bases and J dropped 4 bases, with 6 bases sitting between them. As DNA, the CDR3 is TGTGCCAGCAGTTCGGGGGGGGCCAACGTCCTGACTTTC. The encoded protein is CASSSGGANVLTF.

The V and J genes are TRBV27 and TRBJ2-7; D remains unclear. V shed 1 base and J shed 0 bases, with 4 bases lying between them. Germline V CDR1 and CDR2: MNHEY, SMNVEV (reference sequence). This CDR3 spans 13 amino acids. The CDR3 sequence is CASSLWASYEQYF. In DNA form, the CDR3 reads TGTGCCAGCAGTTTATGGGCCTCCTACGAGCAGTACTTC.

V usage is TRBV2 and J usage is TRBJ2-3, with D unresolved. Looked up from germline, CDR1 is SNHLY and CDR2 is FYNNEI. The CDR3 has 12 amino acids. Trimming left V 5 bases short and J 8 bases short, with 11 bases between. CDR3 in DNA: TGTGCCAGCAGTCCAGACTCTATTACGCAGTATTTT. Translated, it gives CASSPDSITQYF.

This sequence joins TRBV7-8 and TRBJ2-7; 11 bases match TRBD2. Germline V gives CDR1 SGHVS, CDR2 FQNEAQ. There are 16 residues in the CDR3. Unmatched junction bases numbered 12, after V lost 7 bases and J lost 4 bases. The CDR3 DNA reads as TGTGCCAGCACCCCTGGGATAGCGGGAGGGCCTTACGAGCAGTACTTC. It translates to CASTPGIAGGPYEQYF.